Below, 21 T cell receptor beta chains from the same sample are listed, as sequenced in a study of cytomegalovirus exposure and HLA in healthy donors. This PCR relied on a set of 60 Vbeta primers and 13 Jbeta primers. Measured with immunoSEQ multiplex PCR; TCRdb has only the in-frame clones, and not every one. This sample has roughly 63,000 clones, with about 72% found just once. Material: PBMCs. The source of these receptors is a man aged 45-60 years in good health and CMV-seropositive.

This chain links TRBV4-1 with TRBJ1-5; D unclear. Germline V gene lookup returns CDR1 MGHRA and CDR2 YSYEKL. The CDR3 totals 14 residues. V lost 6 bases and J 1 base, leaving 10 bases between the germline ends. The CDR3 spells CASRSTWSNQPQHF. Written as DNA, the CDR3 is TGCGCCAGCAGGTCGACATGGAGCAATCAGCCCCAGCATTTT.

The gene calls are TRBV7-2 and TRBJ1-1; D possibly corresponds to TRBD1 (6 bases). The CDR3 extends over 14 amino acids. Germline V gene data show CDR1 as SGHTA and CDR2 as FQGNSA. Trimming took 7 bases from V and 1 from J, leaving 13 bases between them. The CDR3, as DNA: TGTGCCAGCATGACAGGCGGATCGAACACTGAAGCTTTCTTT. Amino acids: CASMTGGSNTEAFF.

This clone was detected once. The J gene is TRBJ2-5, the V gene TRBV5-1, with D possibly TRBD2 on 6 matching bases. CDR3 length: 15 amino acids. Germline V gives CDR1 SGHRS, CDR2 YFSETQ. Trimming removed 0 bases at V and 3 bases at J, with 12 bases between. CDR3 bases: TGCGCCAGCAGCTTGGATGGGTTAGCGGAAGAGACCCAGTACTTC. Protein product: CASSLDGLAEETQYF.

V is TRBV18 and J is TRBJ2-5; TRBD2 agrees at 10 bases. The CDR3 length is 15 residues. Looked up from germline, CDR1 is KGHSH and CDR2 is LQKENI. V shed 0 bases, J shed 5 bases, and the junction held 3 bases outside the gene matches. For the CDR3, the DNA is TGTGCCAGCTCACCACCGGGACTAGCGCGGGAGACCCAGTACTTC. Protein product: CASSPPGLARETQYF. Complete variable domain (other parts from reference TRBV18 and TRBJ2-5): NAGVMQNPRHLVRRRGQEARLRCSPMKGHSHVYWYRQLPEEGLKFMVYLQKENIIDESGMPKERFSAEFPKEGPSILRIQQVVRGDSAAYFCASSPPGLARETQYFGPGTRLLVL.

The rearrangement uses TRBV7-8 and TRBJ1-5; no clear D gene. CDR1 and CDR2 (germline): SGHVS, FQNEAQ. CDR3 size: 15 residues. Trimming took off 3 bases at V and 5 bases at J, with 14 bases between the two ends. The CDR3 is CASSLLGRTDQPQHF. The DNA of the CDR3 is TGTGCCAGCAGCTTGCTGGGTCGGACTGATCAGCCCCAGCATTTT.

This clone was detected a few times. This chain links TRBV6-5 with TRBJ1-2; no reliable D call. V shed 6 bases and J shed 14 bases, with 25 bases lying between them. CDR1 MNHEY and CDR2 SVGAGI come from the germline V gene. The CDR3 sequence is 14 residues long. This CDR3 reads CASRTRRNINSGTF. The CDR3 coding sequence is TGTGCCAGCAGAACCCGCAGGAATATCAACTCGGGGACCTTC.

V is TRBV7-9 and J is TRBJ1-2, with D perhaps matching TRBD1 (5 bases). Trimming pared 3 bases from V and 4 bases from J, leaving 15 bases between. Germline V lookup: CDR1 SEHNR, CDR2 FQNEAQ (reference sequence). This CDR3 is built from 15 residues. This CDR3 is CASSFGQGGPYGYTF. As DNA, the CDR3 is TGTGCCAGCAGCTTTGGGCAGGGAGGTCCCTATGGCTACACCTTC.

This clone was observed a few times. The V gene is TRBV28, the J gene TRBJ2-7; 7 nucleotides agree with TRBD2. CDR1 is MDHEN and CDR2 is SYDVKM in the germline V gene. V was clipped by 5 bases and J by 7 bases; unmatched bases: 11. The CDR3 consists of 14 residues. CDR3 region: CASSGGLGFREQYF. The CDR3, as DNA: TGTGCCAGCAGTGGAGGACTAGGCTTTCGTGAGCAGTACTTC.

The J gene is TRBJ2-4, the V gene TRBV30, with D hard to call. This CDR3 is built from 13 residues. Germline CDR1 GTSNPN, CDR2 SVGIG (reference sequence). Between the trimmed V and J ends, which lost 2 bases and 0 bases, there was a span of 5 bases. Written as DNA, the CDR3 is TGTGCCTGGAGTTTACTAGCCAAAAACATTCAGTACTTC. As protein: CAWSLLAKNIQYF.

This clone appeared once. CDR3 protein: CASSRTPNTEAFF. The CDR3 coding sequence is TGTGCCAGTAGTCGGACTCCAAATACTGAAGCTTTCTTT. The chain carries TRBV19 and TRBJ1-1, with D unclear. This CDR3 comprises 13 residues. V lost 5 bases to trimming and J lost 5 bases, with 12 bases between them. Germline values: CDR1 LNHDA, CDR2 SQIVND (reference sequence).

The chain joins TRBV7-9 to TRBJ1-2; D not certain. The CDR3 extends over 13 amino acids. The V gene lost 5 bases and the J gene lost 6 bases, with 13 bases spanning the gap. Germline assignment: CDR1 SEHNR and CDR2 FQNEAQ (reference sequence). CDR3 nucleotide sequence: TGTGCCAGCAGCATGGCCCGTGTGAATGGCTACACCTTC. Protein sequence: CASSMARVNGYTF.

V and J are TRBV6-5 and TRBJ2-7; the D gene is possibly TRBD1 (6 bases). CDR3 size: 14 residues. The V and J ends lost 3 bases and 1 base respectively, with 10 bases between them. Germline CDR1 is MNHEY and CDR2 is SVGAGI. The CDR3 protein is CASSYRTASYEQYF. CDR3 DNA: TGTGCCAGCAGTTATAGGACAGCTTCCTACGAGCAGTACTTC.

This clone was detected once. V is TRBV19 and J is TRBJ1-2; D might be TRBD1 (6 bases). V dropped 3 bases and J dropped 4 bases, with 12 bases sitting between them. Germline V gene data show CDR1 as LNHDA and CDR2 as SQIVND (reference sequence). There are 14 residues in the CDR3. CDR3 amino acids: CASSIRTEFYGYTF. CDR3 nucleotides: TGTGCCAGTAGTATTCGGACAGAATTCTATGGCTACACCTTC.

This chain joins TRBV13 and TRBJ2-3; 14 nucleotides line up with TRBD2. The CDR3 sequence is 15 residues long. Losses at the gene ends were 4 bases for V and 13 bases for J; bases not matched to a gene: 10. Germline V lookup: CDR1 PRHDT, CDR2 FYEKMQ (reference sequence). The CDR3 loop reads CASSSGTSGRFGKYF. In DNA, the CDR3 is TGTGCCAGCAGCTCTGGGACTAGCGGGAGATTCGGAAAGTATTTT. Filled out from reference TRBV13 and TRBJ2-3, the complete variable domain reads AAGVIQSPRHLIKEKRETATLKCYPIPRHDTVYWYQQGPGQDPQFLISFYEKMQSDKGSIPDRFSAQQFSDYHSELNMSSLELGDSALYFCASSSGTSGRFGKYFGPGTRLTVL.

The CDR3 DNA follows: TGCAGCGTCTTCACTACTCCCTACGAGCAGTACTTC. Translation: CSVFTTPYEQYF. The rearrangement uses TRBV29-1 and TRBJ2-7; no clear D. Germline V CDR1 and CDR2: SQVTM, ANQGSEA. This CDR3 region has 12 residues. V lost 6 bases to trimming and J lost 2 bases, with 11 bases between them.

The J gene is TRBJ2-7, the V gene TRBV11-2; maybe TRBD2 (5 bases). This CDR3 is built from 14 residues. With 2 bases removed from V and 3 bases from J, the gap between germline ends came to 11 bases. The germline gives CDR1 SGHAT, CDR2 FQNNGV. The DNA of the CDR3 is TGTGCCAGCAGCTTATCCGAGGGTGTCTACGAGCAGTACTTC. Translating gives CASSLSEGVYEQYF.

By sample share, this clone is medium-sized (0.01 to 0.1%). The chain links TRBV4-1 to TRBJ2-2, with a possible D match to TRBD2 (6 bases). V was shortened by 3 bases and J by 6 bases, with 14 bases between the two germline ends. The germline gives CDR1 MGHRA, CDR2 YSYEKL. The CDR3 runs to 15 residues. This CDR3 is CASSHWDSRAGELFF. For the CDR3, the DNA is TGCGCCAGCAGCCACTGGGACTCCCGGGCCGGGGAGCTGTTTTTT.

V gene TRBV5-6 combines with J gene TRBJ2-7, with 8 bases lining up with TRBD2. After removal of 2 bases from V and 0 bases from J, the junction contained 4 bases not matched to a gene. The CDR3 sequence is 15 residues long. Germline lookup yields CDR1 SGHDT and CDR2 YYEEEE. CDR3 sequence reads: CASSFTSGSSYEQYF. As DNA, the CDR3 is TGTGCCAGCAGCTTTACTAGCGGAAGCTCCTACGAGCAGTACTTC.

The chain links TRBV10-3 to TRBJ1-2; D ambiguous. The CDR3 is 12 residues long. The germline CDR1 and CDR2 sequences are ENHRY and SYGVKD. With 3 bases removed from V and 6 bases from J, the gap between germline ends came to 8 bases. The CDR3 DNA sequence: TGTGCCATCAGTGAACAGAGGGATGGCTACACCTTC. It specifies CAISEQRDGYTF.

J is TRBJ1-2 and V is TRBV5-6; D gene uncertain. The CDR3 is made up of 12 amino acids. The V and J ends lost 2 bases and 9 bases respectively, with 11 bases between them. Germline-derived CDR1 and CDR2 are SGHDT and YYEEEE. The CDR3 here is CASSFPGDRYTF. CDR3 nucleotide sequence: TGTGCCAGCAGCTTCCCAGGTGATCGCTACACCTTC.

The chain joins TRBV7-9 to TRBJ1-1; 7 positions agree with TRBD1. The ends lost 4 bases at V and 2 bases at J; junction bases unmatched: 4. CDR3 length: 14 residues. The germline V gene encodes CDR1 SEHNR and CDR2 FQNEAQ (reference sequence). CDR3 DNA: TGTGCCAGCAGCTCGGGACAGCGTAACACTGAAGCTTTCTTT. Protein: CASSSGQRNTEAFF.